The present T cell receptor (beta chain) was sequenced within a study of PD-L1 blockade in urothelial cancer. Background on the study: Patients previously received 0 to 3 chemotherapy regimens. Researchers looked at the blood 3 weeks (second dose) and 6 weeks after treatment began. Findings and caveats of the study: Clones that were tumor-associated expanded more in the blood of durable-benefit patients at 3 weeks.

Germline CDR1 reads SGHVS; CDR2 reads FNYEAQ. The CDR3 loop spans 14 amino acids. Trimming cost V 1 base and J 3 bases; bases outside gene matches: 1. Assay: immunoSEQ multiplex PCR; the TCRdb copy retains only in-frame clones and omits some. This sample has approximately 48,000 clones; approximately 84% occur once, and the top ten carry 16%. About this clone itself: The antigen is unknown.

The sequence came from a man in his fifties or sixties with urothelial cancer. The sequencing used PBMCs, collected around atezolizumab (anti-PD-L1) treatment. This chain joins TRBV7-6 and TRBJ2-7; TRBD2 aligns across 9 bases. The CDR3 DNA follows: TGTGCCAGCAGCTTAGGCGGGGGGGTCTACGAGCAGTACTTC. Residues: CASSLGGGVYEQYF.